This TCR beta chain was identified in a study of CD8 T cells in ankylosing spondylitis. TCRdb independently ran MiXCR on the 5' RACE reads; one entry per CDR3 protein. Of approximately 500,000 distinct CDR3 sequences in the sample, approximately 12% were seen once. Findings and caveats of the study: Seemingly distinctive of ankylosing spondylitis blood was a TCR beta motif formed by eight highly homologous variants.

There are 15 residues in the CDR3. V dropped 3 bases and J dropped 4 bases, with 15 bases sitting between them. Per germline, CDR1 SGHRS and CDR2 YFSETQ. Many counts were recorded for this clonotype. As yet, its antigen is unknown. This receptor was taken from a male donor with ankylosing spondylitis. J is TRBJ2-3 and V is TRBV5-1; no firm D call. The source material was blood, either unsorted or a sorted T cell fraction (not recorded which). The CDR3 loop reads CASSWLPTVADTQYF. The DNA of the CDR3 is TGCGCCAGCAGCTGGTTGCCCACCGTCGCAGATACGCAGTATTTT.